These 14 T cell receptor beta chains came from one sample sequenced in a study of blood T cell repertoires in COVID-19. Sequencing used immunoSEQ multiplex PCR; TCRdb keeps in-frame clones, though not all of them. The profile shows hundreds of thousands of clones, 90% of them singletons. Sequencing used peripheral blood. These receptors all stem from a woman aged 40-49 years with COVID-19, enrolled during active disease.

This clone showed up just once. The chain joins TRBV3-1 (or the pseudogene TRBV3-2) to TRBJ2-5; 7 bases align to TRBD2. The CDR3 consists of 15 residues. In germline, CDR1 is LGHDT, CDR2 YNNKEL (reference sequence). The V segment lost 1 base and the J segment 1 base; nucleotides outside the gene matches: 3. CDR3 residues: CASSQVSSGQETQYF. The CDR3 bases are TGTGCCAGCAGCCAAGTGTCTAGCGGCCAAGAGACCCAGTACTTC.

The chain employs TRBV7-2 and TRBJ2-3; TRBD1 might be the D (6 bases). The V end lost 5 bases, the J end lost 5 bases, and 8 bases lay between the germline ends. This CDR3 spans 12 amino acids. The germline CDR1 and CDR2 sequences are SGHTA and FQGNSA. CDR3 sequence reads: CASSRGGDTQYF. CDR3 coding DNA: TGTGCCAGCAGCCGAGGGGGAGATACGCAGTATTTT. Complete variable domain (other parts from reference TRBV7-2 and TRBJ2-3): GAGVSQSPSNKVTEKGKDVELRCDPISGHTALYWYRQSLGQGLEFLIYFQGNSAPDKSGLPSDRFSAERTGGSVSTLTIQRTQQEDSAVYLCASSRGGDTQYFGPGTRLTVL.

A note on this clone: Other DNA sequences in the sample encode the same CDR3. The chain is built from TRBV4-1 and TRBJ1-4; 7 nucleotides match TRBD1. Germline CDR1 and CDR2: MGHRA and YSYEKL. The CDR3 totals 15 residues. The ends lost 3 bases at V and 4 bases at J; junction bases unmatched: 5. CDR3 residues: CASSQRGQSNEKLFF. The CDR3 region has the DNA TGCGCCAGCAGCCAGCGGGGACAGAGTAATGAAAAACTGTTTTTT.

This clone came up once. The V gene is TRBV24-1, the J gene TRBJ2-7, with 8 bases aligning to TRBD1. Looked up from germline, CDR1 is KGHDR and CDR2 is SFDVKD. V was pared by 7 bases and J by 3 bases, with 10 bases of the junction left unmatched. CDR3 size: 15 residues. The CDR3 DNA follows: TGTGCCACCAGCTCATCCGGGACAGGTGACTACGAGCAGTACTTC. This encodes CATSSSGTGDYEQYF.

V and J are TRBV6-5 and TRBJ1-1, with 10 bases that match TRBD1. The V segment lost 6 bases and the J segment 6 bases; nucleotides outside the gene matches: 10. The CDR3 sequence is 15 residues long. Germline V gene data show CDR1 as MNHEY and CDR2 as SVGAGI. CDR3 bases: TGTGCCAGCAGGACCATGACAGGGGGCGCGGCTGAAGCTTTCTTT. This encodes CASRTMTGGAAEAFF.

The chain couples TRBV6-2 or TRBV6-3 to TRBJ2-5; D remains ambiguous. The germline V and J ends were trimmed by 1 base and 0 bases, with 3 bases remaining between them. Germline lookup yields CDR1 MNHEY and CDR2 SVGEGT. The CDR3 covers 13 residues. In DNA form, the CDR3 reads TGTGCCAGCAGTTACTTCTACCAAGAGACCCAGTACTTC. Translation: CASSYFYQETQYF.

V usage is TRBV27 and J usage is TRBJ2-7; TRBD1 matches at 7 bases. V shed 6 bases and J 7 bases; nucleotides not matched to a gene: 15. CDR1 is MNHEY, CDR2 SMNVEV, per germline (reference sequence). CDR3 size: 15 residues. The CDR3 loop is CASREKTGLPSEQYF. The CDR3 DNA is TGTGCCAGCAGGGAAAAGACAGGGTTGCCCTCGGAGCAGTACTTC.

By frequency in the sample, this clone is medium-sized. The rearrangement links TRBV6-2 or TRBV6-3 to TRBJ2-6, with a weak D call TRBD2 (5 bases). The CDR3 length is 15 residues. The ends were cut back, 5 bases at V and 0 bases at J, with 8 bases in the middle. Germline lookup yields CDR1 MNHEY and CDR2 SVGEGT. This chain's CDR3 is CASSPTSSGANVLTF. CDR3 DNA: TGTGCCAGCAGTCCCACTAGCTCTGGGGCCAACGTCCTGACTTTC.

This chain joins TRBV19 and TRBJ2-6, with D tentatively TRBD1 (6 bases). The CDR3 is made up of 18 amino acids. Germline V gene data show CDR1 as LNHDA and CDR2 as SQIVND (reference sequence). Trimming took 4 bases from V and 1 from J, leaving 17 bases between them. As DNA, the CDR3 is TGTGCCAGTAGTAACAACGGACAGCTACTTTCTGGGGCCAACGTCCTGACTTTC. This encodes CASSNNGQLLSGANVLTF.

This chain joins TRBV27 and TRBJ1-5; tentative D call: TRBD1 (5 bases). V lost 6 bases, J lost 4 bases, and 13 bases lay in between. CDR3 length: 14 residues. Looked up from germline, CDR1 is MNHEY and CDR2 is SMNVEV (reference sequence). The CDR3 DNA sequence: TGTGCCAGCAGGCAGGGTACTGGAAATCAGCCCCAGCATTTT. This translates into CASRQGTGNQPQHF.

With regard to this clone: Other DNA sequences in this sample translate to the same CDR3. The chain uses TRBV5-1 and TRBJ2-1; 7 bases are a match to TRBD2. The CDR3 runs to 15 residues. Germline V gives CDR1 SGHRS, CDR2 YFSETQ. The V segment lost 0 bases and the J segment 4 bases; nucleotides outside the gene matches: 4. The DNA for the CDR3 is TGCGCCAGCAGCTTGGAACTAGCGAGTTACAATGAGCAGTTCTTC. Translation gives CASSLELASYNEQFF.

This clone has a single count. The V gene is TRBV9, the J gene TRBJ2-1, with D possibly TRBD2 on 5 matching bases. V dropped 0 bases and J dropped 2 bases, with 9 bases sitting between them. CDR1 and CDR2 from the germline V gene are SGDLS and YYNGEE. The CDR3 covers 15 residues. CDR3 nucleotide sequence: TGTGCCAGCAGCGTAGGACTAACAACCTACAATGAGCAGTTCTTC. Protein product: CASSVGLTTYNEQFF.

Remarks on this clone: The identical CDR3 is also encoded by other nucleotide sequences in the sample. The CDR3 DNA is TGTGCCAGCAGCCGGGGACAGCAAGAGACCCAGTACTTC. It encodes CASSRGQQETQYF. The chain uses TRBV7-3 and TRBJ2-5; 7 nucleotides agree with TRBD1. CDR3 length: 13 residues. The germline V gene has CDR1 SGHTA and CDR2 FQGTGA. Unmatched junction bases numbered 2, after V lost 5 bases and J lost 2 bases. Full variable domain (rest looked up from reference TRBV7-3 and TRBJ2-5): GAGVSQTPSNKVTEKGKYVELRCDPISGHTALYWYRQSLGQGPEFLIYFQGTGAADDSGLPNDRFFAVRPEGSVSTLKIQRTERGDSAVYLCASSRGQQETQYFGPGTRLLVL.

This chain connects TRBV2 to TRBJ2-7, with TRBD1 matching over 8 bases. The junction had 5 bases not matched to a gene; V was cut back by 7 bases and J by 0 bases. Germline loops: CDR1 SNHLY, CDR2 FYNNEI. The CDR3 length is 14 residues. The CDR3: CASTRTGGSYEQYF. The CDR3 DNA is TGTGCCAGCACTAGAACAGGGGGCTCCTACGAGCAGTACTTC.